Presented here are 6 T cell receptor beta chains from one specimen sequenced in a study of shared clonotypes between healthy human individuals. The protocol was immunoSEQ multiplex PCR, while the TCRdb copy is restricted to in-frame clones and leaves out a portion. The data show about 480,000 clones, approximately 79% seen once. Specimen: PBMCs. The receptors come from a woman aged 35 to 49 in good health. Some clones in this sample may be carry-over from other donors' samples.

V usage is TRBV2 and J usage is TRBJ1-4; D gene ambiguous. V lost 5 bases, J lost 8 bases, and 9 bases lay in between. The CDR3 has 12 amino acids. Germline CDR1 reads SNHLY; CDR2 reads FYNNEI. The CDR3 sequence: CASSLRPEKLFF. The CDR3 DNA reads TGTGCCAGCAGTCTACGCCCAGAAAAACTGTTTTTT.

V usage is TRBV7-2 and J usage is TRBJ2-1; 11 bases are shared with TRBD2. This CDR3 is 17 amino acids long. Germline V lookup: CDR1 SGHTA, CDR2 FQGNSA. V was pared by 8 bases and J by 5 bases, with 14 bases of the junction left unmatched. The CDR3 region has the DNA TGTGCCAGCGCTAAGTGGTCGGGACTAGCGGTAGACAATGAGCAGTTCTTC. Encoded protein: CASAKWSGLAVDNEQFF.

This rearrangement joins TRBV6-1 to TRBJ2-7; no firm D call. This CDR3 spans 12 amino acids. Germline CDR1 MNHNS, CDR2 SASEGT. The ends were cut back, 6 bases at V and 4 bases at J, with 10 bases in the middle. The CDR3 sequence: CASRVGSYEQYF. CDR3 DNA: TGTGCCAGCAGGGTGGGTTCGTACGAGCAGTACTTC.

The count of this clone is one. V is TRBV7-8 and J is TRBJ2-1; 10 bases are shared with TRBD2. The J segment lost 8 bases and the V segment lost 2 bases, leaving 24 bases of the junction unmatched. CDR3 length: 21 residues. Germline lookup yields CDR1 SGHVS and CDR2 FQNEAQ. CDR3: CASSLFSVRLAPSGRTYEQFF. The CDR3, as DNA: TGTGCCAGCAGCTTATTTTCGGTCAGACTCGCACCTAGCGGGAGAACCTATGAGCAGTTCTTC.

The chain employs TRBV4-1 and TRBJ2-7; D may match TRBD1 or TRBD2 (5 bases each). CDR3 length: 13 residues. Trimming removed 0 bases from V and 6 bases from J, with 9 bases in between. Germline loops: CDR1 MGHRA, CDR2 YSYEKL. The CDR3 bases are TGCGCCAGCAGCCAAGATCACGGGACCGAGCAGTACTTC. Amino acids: CASSQDHGTEQYF.

This rearrangement joins TRBV28 to TRBJ2-1; 10 nucleotides line up with TRBD1. Per germline, CDR1 MDHEN and CDR2 SYDVKM. With V trimmed by 6 bases and J by 4 bases, 9 bases remained unmatched. The CDR3 sequence is 16 residues long. The CDR3 DNA reads as TGTGCCAGCAGCTCCCTCGGGACAGGGGTGTACAATGAGCAGTTCTTC. As protein: CASSSLGTGVYNEQFF.